These 31 T cell receptor beta chains came from one sample sequenced in a study of shared clonotypes between healthy human individuals. Here immunoSEQ multiplex PCR was the method, and the copy in TCRdb shows in-frame clones only, minus some. The sample includes about 2,500,000 clones, 90% to 95% of them seen just once. Sequencing input: naive CD4+ T cells sorted from blood. Noted subset: CD45RA+ positively selected. All receptors derive from a man between 18 and 29 years old in good health.

The V and J genes are TRBV6-5 and TRBJ2-7; 8 bases fit TRBD1. V was clipped by 2 bases and J by 3 bases; unmatched bases: 6. This CDR3 has 15 amino acids. Germline V lookup: CDR1 MNHEY, CDR2 SVGAGI. CDR3 amino acids: CASSYDGTGVYEQYF. In nucleotides, the CDR3 is TGTGCCAGCAGTTACGACGGGACAGGAGTCTACGAGCAGTACTTC.

The V call is TRBV2, the J call TRBJ2-7; D may match TRBD1 or TRBD2 (5 bases each). CDR1 and CDR2 from the germline V gene are SNHLY and FYNNEI. The CDR3 runs 13 residues. V was trimmed by 6 bases and J by 3 bases, leaving 12 bases between them. The CDR3 loop is CASRGRGGYEQYF. DNA for the CDR3: TGTGCCAGCAGGGGACGGGGTGGCTACGAGCAGTACTTC.

This chain joins TRBV11-2 and TRBJ2-7; D might be TRBD1 (6 bases). V dropped 2 bases and J dropped 3 bases, with 14 bases sitting between them. CDR3 size: 15 residues. Germline loops: CDR1 SGHAT, CDR2 FQNNGV. The CDR3 bases are TGTGCCAGCAGCTTAACCCAACAGGGATACTACGAGCAGTACTTC. Translating it yields CASSLTQQGYYEQYF.

The chain uses TRBV19 and TRBJ1-2, with TRBD1 as a possible D gene (5 bases). The CDR3 length is 14 residues. V was clipped by 9 bases and J by 2 bases, with 16 bases between them. Looked up from germline, CDR1 is LNHDA and CDR2 is SQIVND (reference sequence). CDR3: CASYRPGGNYGYTF. The CDR3 DNA sequence: TGTGCCAGCTATCGACCCGGGGGAAACTATGGCTACACCTTC.

This clone was counted once. The J gene is TRBJ2-3, the V gene TRBV6-1; the match to TRBD1 covers 8 bases. Germline CDR1 is MNHNS and CDR2 is SASEGT. V was clipped by 6 bases and J by 1 base; unmatched bases: 6. This CDR3 spans 15 amino acids. Written as DNA, the CDR3 is TGTGCCAGCAGCCCGTGGGGACAGGGCACAGATACGCAGTATTTT. Its protein product is CASSPWGQGTDTQYF.

The chain has TRBV19 and TRBJ1-6; 10 bases are shared with TRBD1. Losses at the gene ends were 5 bases for V and 7 bases for J; bases not matched to a gene: 5. The germline V gene has CDR1 LNHDA and CDR2 SQIVND (reference sequence). CDR3 length: 15 amino acids. CDR3 DNA: TGTGCCAGTAGTCCTTCGGGACAGGGGAATTCACCCCTCCACTTT. As protein: CASSPSGQGNSPLHF. Using reference TRBV19 and TRBJ1-6 for the parts outside the CDR3, the full variable domain is DGGITQSPKYLFRKEGQNVTLSCEQNLNHDAMYWYRQDPGQGLRLIYYSQIVNDFQKGDIAEGYSVSREKKESFPLTVTSAQKNPTAFYLCASSPSGQGNSPLHFGNGTRLTVT.

CDR3 DNA: TGTGCCAGCAGCACCAGCGGGAACTCCTACAATGAGCAGTTCTTC. Translated: CASSTSGNSYNEQFF. The chain joins TRBV6-5 to TRBJ2-1, with 7 bases fitting TRBD2. J gave up 0 bases and V 6 bases, and 5 bases lay outside the gene matches. This CDR3 is 15 amino acids long. Per germline, CDR1 MNHEY and CDR2 SVGAGI.

This clone was observed once. This chain connects TRBV2 to TRBJ2-1, with TRBD2 matching 8 bases. Looked up from germline, CDR1 is SNHLY and CDR2 is FYNNEI. The CDR3 has 15 amino acids. The V gene end was trimmed by 2 bases and the J gene end by 2 bases; junction bases not matched to a gene: 2. The CDR3 DNA follows: TGTGCCAGCAGTGAAACGGGAGGGCCCTACAATGAGCAGTTCTTC. Its translation: CASSETGGPYNEQFF.

CDR3 residues: CASTQGGPSYEQYF. CDR3 bases: TGTGCCAGCACGCAAGGGGGACCCTCCTACGAGCAGTACTTC. The chain uses TRBV6-5 and TRBJ2-5; TRBD1 is a possible D gene (6 bases). The assigned J gene may be wrong: the sequence end matches TRBJ2-7 better. This CDR3 is 14 amino acids long. Germline V gene lookup returns CDR1 MNHEY and CDR2 SVGAGI.

The chain joins TRBV28 to TRBJ2-7, with D tentatively TRBD2 (7 bases). Trimming removed 5 bases at V and 7 bases at J, with 18 bases between. CDR3 length equals 14 residues. Per the germline V gene, CDR1 is MDHEN and CDR2 is SYDVKM. In DNA form, the CDR3 reads TGTGCCAGCAGTACTCAGGGGAGGGTGGGGGAGCAGTACTTC. Protein sequence: CASSTQGRVGEQYF. The full variable domain, completed using reference TRBV28 and TRBJ2-7, is DVKVTQSSRYLVKRTGEKVFLECVQDMDHENMFWYRQDPGLGLRLIYFSYDVKMKEKGDIPEGYSVSREKKERFSLILESASTNQTSMYLCASSTQGRVGEQYFGPGTRLTVT.

Notes on this clone: Other nucleotide sequences from this sample produce the same CDR3. V gene TRBV7-2 combines with J gene TRBJ2-7, with 7 nucleotides matching TRBD1. Germline V gives CDR1 SGHTA, CDR2 FQGNSA. With V trimmed by 4 bases and J by 3 bases, 6 bases remained unmatched. The CDR3 contains 14 residues. The chain's CDR3 is CASSSRDRSYEQYF. For the CDR3, the DNA is TGTGCCAGCAGCTCCCGGGACAGAAGCTACGAGCAGTACTTC.

The chain recombines TRBV2 with TRBJ2-3; D not resolved. The CDR3 is 14 amino acids. V lost 7 bases, J lost 2 bases, and 13 bases lay in between. Germline-derived CDR1 and CDR2 are SNHLY and FYNNEI. DNA for the CDR3: TGTGCCAGCACACGCCGCGCCCTCACAGATACGCAGTATTTT. Its protein product is CASTRRALTDTQYF.

This chain links TRBV10-3 with TRBJ2-3, with 11 bases fitting TRBD2. J was trimmed by 4 bases and V by 7 bases; bases with no gene match: 4. This CDR3 contains 14 residues. The V gene's germline CDR1 is ENHRY and CDR2 SYGVKD. The CDR3 reads CAITPGLAADTQYF. Written as DNA, the CDR3 is TGTGCCATCACTCCGGGACTAGCGGCAGATACGCAGTATTTT.

The rearrangement links TRBV10-1 to TRBJ2-1; no definite D call. The germline CDR1 and CDR2 sequences are WNHNN and SYGVQD (reference sequence). V lost 4 bases, J lost 7 bases, and 14 bases lay in between. CDR3 length: 14 amino acids. This chain's CDR3 is CASSVDQRWNEQFF. In DNA, the CDR3 is TGCGCCAGCAGTGTGGACCAACGATGGAATGAGCAGTTCTTC.

This chain uses TRBV2 with TRBJ1-1; D gene uncertain. Germline CDR1 reads SNHLY; CDR2 reads FYNNEI. V lost 3 bases, J lost 5 bases, and 10 bases lay in between. This CDR3 is 13 amino acids long. CDR3 in amino acids: CASSDVGRTEAFF. DNA for the CDR3: TGTGCCAGCAGTGACGTCGGCAGGACTGAAGCTTTCTTT.

Worth noting for this clone: Other DNA sequences in the same sample also yield this CDR3. V usage is TRBV2 and J usage is TRBJ1-5; tentative D call: TRBD1 (5 bases). V gave up 6 bases and J gave up 2 bases, with 8 bases separating them. CDR1 and CDR2 from the germline V gene are SNHLY and FYNNEI. The CDR3 runs to 13 residues. CDR3 sequence (DNA): TGTGCCAGCAGCCAGGGCGGCAATCAGCCCCAGCATTTT. The encoded protein is CASSQGGNQPQHF.

V usage is TRBV2 and J usage is TRBJ1-5; D gene ambiguous. This CDR3 comprises 15 residues. Germline assignment: CDR1 SNHLY and CDR2 FYNNEI. V gave up 6 bases and J gave up 1 base, with 13 bases separating them. The DNA of the CDR3 is TGTGCCAGCAGGCAACAAGATTTGAGCAATCAGCCCCAGCATTTT. Translated: CASRQQDLSNQPQHF.

This clone was seen just once. The chain recombines TRBV5-1 with TRBJ2-7; 7 bases match TRBD1. The CDR3 has 14 residues. Germline V gene lookup returns CDR1 SGHRS and CDR2 YFSETQ. V trimming: 4 bases; J trimming: 2 bases; junction bases outside the gene matches: 6. The CDR3 nucleotides are TGCGCCAGCAGCGAGTCAGGGGGACCCTACGAGCAGTACTTC. Amino acid sequence: CASSESGGPYEQYF.

This clone showed up just once. The chain recombines TRBV6-5 with TRBJ2-7, with D hard to call. Germline CDR1 MNHEY, CDR2 SVGAGI. V dropped 1 base and J dropped 9 bases, with 19 bases sitting between them. The CDR3 covers 15 residues. CDR3 residues: CASSYYALDTVWQYF. CDR3 coding DNA: TGTGCCAGCAGTTACTACGCACTTGACACGGTTTGGCAGTACTTC.

The V and J genes are TRBV6-6 and TRBJ1-1; perhaps TRBD1 as D (5 bases). This CDR3 comprises 15 residues. Germline-derived CDR1 and CDR2 are MNHNY and SVGAGI (reference sequence). V shed 2 bases and J shed 4 bases, with 14 bases lying between them. Here the CDR3 reads CASSYPRGIGTEAFF. The DNA for the CDR3 is TGTGCCAGCAGTTACCCCCGGGGGATCGGCACTGAAGCTTTCTTT.

The chain joins TRBV6-6 to TRBJ2-3; 7 bases line up with TRBD1. The CDR3 totals 10 residues. Germline V gives CDR1 MNHNY, CDR2 SVGAGI (reference sequence). V gave up 9 bases and J gave up 13 bases; unmatched junction bases: 7. In DNA, the CDR3 is TGTGCCAGTCTGGGACAGACGAAGTATTTT. Protein product: CASLGQTKYF.

The rearrangement uses TRBV6-1 and TRBJ1-2; D is perhaps TRBD1 (5 bases). Trimming cost V 1 base and J 4 bases, with 10 bases left between them. CDR1 is MNHNS and CDR2 is SASEGT in the germline V gene. The CDR3 sequence is 14 residues long. DNA for the CDR3: TGTGCCAGCAGTGAAGGAGACAGAAGCTATGGCTACACCTTC. Translation gives CASSEGDRSYGYTF.

The V call is TRBV5-1, the J call TRBJ1-4; D is perhaps TRBD1 (6 bases). The CDR3 has 15 residues. Germline V gene lookup returns CDR1 SGHRS and CDR2 YFSETQ. Trimming took 4 bases from V and 8 from J, leaving 18 bases between them. This CDR3 is CASSPIGGAGEKLFF. The CDR3 nucleotides read TGCGCCAGCAGCCCAATTGGGGGGGCCGGCGAAAAACTGTTTTTT.

The V call is TRBV28, the J call TRBJ1-2; possible D gene TRBD1, 6 bases. Germline CDR1 is MDHEN and CDR2 is SYDVKM. The CDR3 extends over 14 amino acids. V shed 5 bases and J shed 4 bases, with 14 bases lying between them. The CDR3 here is CASSQSRGGYGYTF. The CDR3 coding sequence is TGTGCCAGCAGTCAAAGCAGGGGCGGCTATGGCTACACCTTC.

The DNA of the CDR3 is TGCGCCAGCAGCCAAGGGGTTGGTGGGGTCTTGAGCAATCAGCCCCAGCATTTT. Amino acid sequence: CASSQGVGGVLSNQPQHF. This chain connects TRBV4-1 to TRBJ1-5; D ambiguous. The V gene lost 1 base and the J gene lost 1 base, with 17 bases spanning the gap. Looked up from germline, CDR1 is MGHRA and CDR2 is YSYEKL. This CDR3 contains 18 residues.

This chain links TRBV10-1 with TRBJ2-7, with 12 nucleotides matching TRBD2. J was trimmed by 3 bases and V by 3 bases; bases with no gene match: 6. This CDR3 is 16 amino acids long. Germline-derived CDR1 and CDR2 are WNHNN and SYGVQD (reference sequence). CDR3 nucleotides: TGCGCCAGCAGTGACCCGGGGACTAGCGGGCTCTACGAGCAGTACTTC. Protein sequence: CASSDPGTSGLYEQYF.

V gene TRBV7-2 combines with J gene TRBJ1-5; a weak D match, TRBD1 (5 bases). From germline, CDR1 is SGHTA and CDR2 FQGNSA. This CDR3 is built from 15 residues. The V gene lost 5 bases and the J gene lost 3 bases, with 14 bases spanning the gap. DNA of the CDR3: TGTGCCAGCAGCGCCCGGACAAAAAACAATCAGCCCCAGCATTTT. Translated, it gives CASSARTKNNQPQHF.

The chain links TRBV6-5 to TRBJ1-2; 8 bases map to TRBD1. CDR1 and CDR2 (germline): MNHEY, SVGAGI. This CDR3 comprises 13 residues. V shed 6 bases, J shed 8 bases, and the junction held 8 bases outside the gene matches. The CDR3 bases are TGTGCCAGCAGCGACAGGGGAGGGTCAGGCTACACCTTC. This encodes CASSDRGGSGYTF.

The V and J genes are TRBV7-2 and TRBJ1-5; 7 positions match TRBD1. The CDR3 spans 15 residues. V lost 5 bases to trimming and J lost 7 bases; unmatched junction nucleotides: 11. The germline gives CDR1 SGHTA, CDR2 FQGNSA. CDR3 in amino acids: CASSTVTGAGQPQHF. The CDR3 DNA reads TGTGCCAGCAGCACCGTTACAGGGGCGGGGCAGCCCCAGCATTTT.

V usage is TRBV7-9 and J usage is TRBJ2-7; 7 bases are a match to TRBD1. CDR1 and CDR2 (germline): SEHNR, FQNEAQ (reference sequence). J gave up 5 bases and V 5 bases, and 9 bases lay outside the gene matches. The CDR3 runs 14 residues. CDR3 in amino acids: CASSPKDRADEQYF. DNA for the CDR3: TGTGCCAGCAGCCCCAAAGACAGGGCTGACGAGCAGTACTTC.

J is TRBJ2-5 and V is TRBV7-2; D not resolved. This CDR3 contains 15 residues. The germline V and J ends were trimmed by 1 base and 2 bases, with 11 bases remaining between them. The germline CDR1 and CDR2 sequences are SGHTA and FQGNSA. The CDR3, as DNA: TGTGCCAGCAGCTTAGAACTGGGTTTTCAAGAGACCCAGTACTTC. The encoded protein is CASSLELGFQETQYF.